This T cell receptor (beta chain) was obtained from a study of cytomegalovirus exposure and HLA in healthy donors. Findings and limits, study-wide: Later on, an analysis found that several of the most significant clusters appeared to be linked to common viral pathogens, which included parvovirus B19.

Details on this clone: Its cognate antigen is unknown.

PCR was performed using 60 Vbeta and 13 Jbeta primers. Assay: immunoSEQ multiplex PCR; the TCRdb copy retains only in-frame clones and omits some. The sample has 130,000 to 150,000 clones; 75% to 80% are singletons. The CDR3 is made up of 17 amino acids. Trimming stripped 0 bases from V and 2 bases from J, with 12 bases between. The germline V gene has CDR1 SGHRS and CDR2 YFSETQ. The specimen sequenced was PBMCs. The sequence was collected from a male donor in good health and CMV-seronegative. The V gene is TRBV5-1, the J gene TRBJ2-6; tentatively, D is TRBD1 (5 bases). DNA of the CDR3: TGCGCCAGCAGCTTGGGACAGTCCCGAGCTGGGGCCAACGTCCTGACTTTC. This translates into CASSLGQSRAGANVLTF. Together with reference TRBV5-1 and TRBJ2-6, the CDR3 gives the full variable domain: KAGVTQTPRYLIKTRGQQVTLSCSPISGHRSVSWYQQTPGQGLQFLFEYFSETQRNKGNFPGRFSGRQFSNSRSEMNVSTLELGDSALYLCASSLGQSRAGANVLTFGAGSRLTVL.